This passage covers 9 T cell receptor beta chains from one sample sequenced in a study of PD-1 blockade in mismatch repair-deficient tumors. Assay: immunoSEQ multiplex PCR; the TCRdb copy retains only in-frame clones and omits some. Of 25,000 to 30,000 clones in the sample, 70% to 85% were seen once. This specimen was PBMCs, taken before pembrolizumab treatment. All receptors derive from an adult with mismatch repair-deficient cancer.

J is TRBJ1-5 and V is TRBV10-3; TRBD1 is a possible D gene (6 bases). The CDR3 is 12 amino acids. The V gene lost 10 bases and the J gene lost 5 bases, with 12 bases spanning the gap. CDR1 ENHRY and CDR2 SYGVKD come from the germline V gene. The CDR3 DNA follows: TGTGCCACCGGGACACAATATCAGCCCCAGCATTTT. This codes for CATGTQYQPQHF.

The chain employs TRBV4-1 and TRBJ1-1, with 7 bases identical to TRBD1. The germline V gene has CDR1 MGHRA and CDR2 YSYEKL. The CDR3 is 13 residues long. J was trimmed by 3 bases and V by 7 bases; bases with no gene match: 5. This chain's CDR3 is CASNFDRDTEAFF. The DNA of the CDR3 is TGCGCCAGCAACTTTGACAGGGACACTGAAGCTTTCTTT.

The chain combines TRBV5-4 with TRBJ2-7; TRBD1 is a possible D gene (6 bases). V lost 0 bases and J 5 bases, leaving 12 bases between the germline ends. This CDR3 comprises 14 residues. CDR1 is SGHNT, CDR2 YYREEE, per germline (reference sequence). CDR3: CASSLVRGSDEQYF. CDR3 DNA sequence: TGTGCCAGCAGCTTGGTCAGGGGATCAGACGAGCAGTACTTC.

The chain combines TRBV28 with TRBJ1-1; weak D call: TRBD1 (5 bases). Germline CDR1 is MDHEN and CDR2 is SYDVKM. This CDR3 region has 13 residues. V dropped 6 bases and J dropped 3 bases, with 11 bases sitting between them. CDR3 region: CASRSRVHTEAFF. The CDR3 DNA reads TGTGCCAGCAGGTCCAGGGTGCACACTGAAGCTTTCTTT.

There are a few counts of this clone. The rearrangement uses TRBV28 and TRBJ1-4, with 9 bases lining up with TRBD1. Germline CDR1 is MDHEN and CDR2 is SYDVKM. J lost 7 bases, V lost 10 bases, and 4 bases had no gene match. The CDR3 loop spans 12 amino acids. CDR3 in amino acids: CATTGGSEKLFF. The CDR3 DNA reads TGTGCCACGACAGGGGGGAGTGAAAAACTGTTTTTT.

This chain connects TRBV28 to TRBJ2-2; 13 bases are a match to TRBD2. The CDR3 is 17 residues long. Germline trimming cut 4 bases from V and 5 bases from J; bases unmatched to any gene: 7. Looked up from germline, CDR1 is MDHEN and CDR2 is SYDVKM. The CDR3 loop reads CASSSHGLAGVTGELFF. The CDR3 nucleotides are TGTGCCAGCAGTTCTCACGGACTAGCGGGAGTGACCGGGGAGCTGTTTTTT.

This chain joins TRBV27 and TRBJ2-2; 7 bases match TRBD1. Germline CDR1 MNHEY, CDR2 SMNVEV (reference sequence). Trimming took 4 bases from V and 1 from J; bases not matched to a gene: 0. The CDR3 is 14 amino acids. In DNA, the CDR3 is TGTGCCAGCAGTTACAGGGGGAACACCGGGGAGCTGTTTTTT. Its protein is CASSYRGNTGELFF.

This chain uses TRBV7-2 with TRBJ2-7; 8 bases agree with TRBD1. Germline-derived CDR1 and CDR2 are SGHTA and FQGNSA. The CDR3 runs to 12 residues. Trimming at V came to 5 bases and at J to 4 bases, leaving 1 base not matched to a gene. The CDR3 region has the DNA TGTGCCAGCAGCCGACAGGGGTACGAGCAGTACTTC. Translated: CASSRQGYEQYF. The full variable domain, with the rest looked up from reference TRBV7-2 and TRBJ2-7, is GAGVSQSPSNKVTEKGKDVELRCDPISGHTALYWYRQSLGQGLEFLIYFQGNSAPDKSGLPSDRFSAERTGGSVSTLTIQRTQQEDSAVYLCASSRQGYEQYFGPGTRLTVT.

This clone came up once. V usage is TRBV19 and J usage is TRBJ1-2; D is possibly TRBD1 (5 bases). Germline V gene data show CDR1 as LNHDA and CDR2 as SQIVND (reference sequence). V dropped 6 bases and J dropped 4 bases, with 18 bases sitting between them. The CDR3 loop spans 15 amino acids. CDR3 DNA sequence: TGTGCCAGTAGCCCGACAGTCCCCTTTAGCTATGGCTACACCTTC. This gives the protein CASSPTVPFSYGYTF.